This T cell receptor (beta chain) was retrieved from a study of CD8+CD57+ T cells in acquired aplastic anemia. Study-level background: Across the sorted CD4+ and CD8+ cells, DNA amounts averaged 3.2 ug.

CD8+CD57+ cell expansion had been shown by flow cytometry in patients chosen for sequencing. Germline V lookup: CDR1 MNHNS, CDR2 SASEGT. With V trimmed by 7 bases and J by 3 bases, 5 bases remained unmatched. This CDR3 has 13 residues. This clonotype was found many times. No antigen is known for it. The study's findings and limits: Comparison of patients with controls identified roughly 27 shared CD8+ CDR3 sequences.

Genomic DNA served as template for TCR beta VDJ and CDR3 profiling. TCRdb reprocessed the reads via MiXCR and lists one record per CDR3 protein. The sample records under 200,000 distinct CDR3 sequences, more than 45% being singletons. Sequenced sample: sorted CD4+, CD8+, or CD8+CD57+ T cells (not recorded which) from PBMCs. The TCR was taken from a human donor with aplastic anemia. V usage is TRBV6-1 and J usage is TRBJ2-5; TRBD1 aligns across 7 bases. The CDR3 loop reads CASTPGTEETQYF. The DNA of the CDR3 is TGTGCCAGCACCCCTGGGACAGAAGAGACCCAGTACTTC.